The present TCR beta chain was sequenced within a study of CD8+CD57+ T cells in acquired aplastic anemia. In the study overall: Across the sorted CD4+ and CD8+ cells, DNA amounts averaged about 3.1 ug.

For sequencing, patients were chosen who had shown expansion of CD8+CD57+ cells by flow cytometry. Genomic DNA served as template for TCR beta VDJ and CDR3 profiling. One entry per CDR3 protein, called by TCRdb with MiXCR from the reads. The sample contains some 200,000 distinct CDR3 sequences, more than 55% of which appear only once. The length of the CDR3 is 15 residues. The V segment lost 5 bases and the J segment 0 bases; nucleotides outside the gene matches: 7. Per the germline V gene, CDR1 is DFQATT and CDR2 is SNEGSKA (reference sequence). Sequencing input: sorted CD4+, CD8+, or CD8+CD57+ T cells (not recorded which) from PBMCs. This clonotype was obtained from a human donor with aplastic anemia. The chain links TRBV20-1 to TRBJ1-5; TRBD1 matches at 7 bases. The CDR3 sequence is CSAAKGAYSNQPQHF. In DNA form, the CDR3 reads TGCAGTGCTGCCAAGGGGGCATATAGCAATCAGCCCCAGCATTTT.